Listed here are 20 T cell receptor beta chains from one sample, sequenced in a study of T cells in Graves' hyperthyroidism and ophthalmopathy. From RNA transcripts, TCR beta CDR3 regions were amplified. First-round RT-PCR of the TCR CDR3 relied on the HTBI primer set. MiXCR, run by TCRdb on the multiplex PCR reads, gives a single entry per CDR3 protein. The table shows roughly 510,000 distinct CDR3 sequences, with around 21% occurring only once. Source material: blood. The receptors were sampled from a young man with Graves' hyperthyroidism.

This clonotype appeared many times. The chain uses TRBV6-1 and TRBJ2-2, with D hard to call. Per germline, CDR1 MNHNS and CDR2 SASEGT. Trimming left V 3 bases short and J 6 bases short, with 2 bases between. CDR3 length: 11 residues. CDR3 sequence reads: CASSDSGELFF. The CDR3 DNA reads as TGTGCCAGCAGTGATTCCGGGGAGCTGTTTTTT.

This clonotype was recorded at least ten times. The V call is TRBV20-1, the J call TRBJ1-1; TRBD1 agrees at 10 bases. After removal of 0 bases from V and 5 bases from J, the junction contained 6 bases not matched to a gene. Per the germline V gene, CDR1 is DFQATT and CDR2 is SNEGSKA (reference sequence). CDR3 length: 15 residues. The CDR3 spells CSARDLTGGRTEAFF. The CDR3 DNA follows: TGCAGTGCTAGAGATCTGACAGGGGGCCGGACTGAAGCTTTCTTT.

The J gene is TRBJ2-7, the V gene TRBV6-1; 11 nucleotides match TRBD2. Germline CDR1 and CDR2: MNHNS and SASEGT. Unmatched junction bases numbered 8, after V lost 1 base and J lost 0 bases. There are 18 residues in the CDR3. The CDR3 loop reads CASSEGGLAEFFSYEQYF. The CDR3 bases are TGTGCCAGCAGTGAAGGGGGACTAGCGGAATTCTTCTCCTACGAGCAGTACTTC.

At least ten counts were recorded for this clonotype. This chain joins TRBV20-1 and TRBJ1-5; D is possibly TRBD1 (6 bases). The V gene's germline CDR1 is DFQATT and CDR2 SNEGSKA (reference sequence). The CDR3 runs to 13 residues. V was clipped by 5 bases and J by 0 bases, with 8 bases between them. CDR3 sequence (DNA): TGCAGTGCTGGGGACACTAGCAATCAGCCCCAGCATTTT. This gives the protein CSAGDTSNQPQHF.

This sequence joins TRBV12-3 or TRBV12-4 and TRBJ1-4; D remains ambiguous. There are 14 residues in the CDR3. V was cut by 0 bases and J by 6 bases, with 8 bases left in between. CDR3 residues: CASSLALEHEKLFF. CDR3 nucleotides: TGTGCCAGCAGTTTAGCGCTAGAACATGAAAAACTGTTTTTT.

The genes are TRBV6-5 and TRBJ1-1; D may be TRBD1 (5 bases). This CDR3 region has 13 residues. V gave up 4 bases and J gave up 8 bases, with 14 bases separating them. Germline V lookup: CDR1 MNHEY, CDR2 SVGAGI. The CDR3 sequence is CASSSFGEGEAFF. CDR3 sequence (DNA): TGTGCCAGCAGTTCCTTCGGGGAGGGGGAAGCTTTCTTT.

Of note for this clonotype: One base away lies a much larger clone, so this may be a sequencing read error. J is TRBJ2-5 and V is TRBV2; D tentatively reads TRBD1 or TRBD2 (6 bases each). CDR3 length: 15 residues. V was shortened by 4 bases and J by 2 bases, with 14 bases between the two germline ends. Germline values: CDR1 SNHLY, CDR2 FYNNEI. CDR3 amino acids: CASSGSTGTQETQYF. Written as DNA, the CDR3 is TGTGCCAGCAGTGGTAGTACAGGGACTCAAGAGACCCAGTACTTC.

In its sample, this clonotype was seen many times. V gene TRBV30 combines with J gene TRBJ1-3, with a weak D call TRBD1 (5 bases). The CDR3 is 15 residues long. Germline lookup yields CDR1 GTSNPN and CDR2 SVGIG (reference sequence). V was clipped by 2 bases and J by 3 bases, with 14 bases between them. CDR3 sequence: CAWSLAGYGGNTIYF. The CDR3 DNA reads TGTGCCTGGAGTTTGGCAGGGTACGGTGGAAACACCATATATTTT.

At least ten counts were recorded for this clonotype. The V gene is TRBV6-5, the J gene TRBJ1-2, with D tentatively TRBD1 (6 bases). Germline values: CDR1 MNHEY, CDR2 SVGAGI. Trimming pared 9 bases from V and 4 bases from J, leaving 12 bases between. The CDR3 extends over 12 amino acids. CDR3 protein: CASLGQPYGYTF. The CDR3 nucleotides read TGTGCCAGTCTAGGACAGCCCTATGGCTACACCTTC.

The chain carries TRBV11-1 and TRBJ2-7; 8 bases map to TRBD1. With 6 bases clipped from V and 2 bases from J, the junction kept 9 bases outside the gene matches. Germline CDR1 is SGHAT and CDR2 is FQDESV (reference sequence). The CDR3 is made up of 15 amino acids. The CDR3: CASRTLGDRTYEQYF. The CDR3, as DNA: TGTGCCAGCAGAACCTTGGGGGACAGGACCTACGAGCAGTACTTC.

In this sample, this clonotype turned up many times. J is TRBJ2-7 and V is TRBV2; D perhaps matches TRBD1 (6 bases). The germline V gene has CDR1 SNHLY and CDR2 FYNNEI. The CDR3 is 14 amino acids. Trimming pared 4 bases from V and 6 bases from J, leaving 16 bases between. This CDR3 is CASSAPSPTGEQYF. CDR3 DNA sequence: TGTGCCAGCAGTGCCCCCTCCCCGACAGGCGAGCAGTACTTC.

This sequence joins TRBV6-1 and TRBJ1-5; a weak D match, TRBD1 (5 bases). The CDR3 contains 13 residues. Germline loops: CDR1 MNHNS, CDR2 SASEGT. The CDR3 sequence is CAAKALGDRPQHF. The CDR3 DNA sequence: TGTGCAGCGAAGGCCCTAGGGGATCGGCCCCAGCATTTT.

The V gene is TRBV6-5, the J gene TRBJ1-5; 7 bases align to TRBD1. CDR1 and CDR2 (germline): MNHEY, SVGAGI. The V and J ends lost 8 bases and 7 bases, in that order; junction bases with no gene match: 8. The CDR3 extends over 13 amino acids. DNA for the CDR3: TGTGCCAGCGGACTCGACAGGGCACAGCCCCAGCATTTT. Translation: CASGLDRAQPQHF.

At least ten counts were recorded for this clonotype. This chain uses TRBV12-5 with TRBJ2-7; 7 bases line up with TRBD1. V trimming: 6 bases; J trimming: 0 bases; junction bases outside the gene matches: 8. The CDR3 totals 15 residues. CDR1 is LGHNT, CDR2 FRNRAP, per germline. CDR3 region: CASGTRDSHSYEQYF. Written as DNA, the CDR3 is TGTGCTAGTGGAACGAGGGACAGTCACTCCTACGAGCAGTACTTC.

This clonotype was seen many times. In nucleotides, the CDR3 is TGTGCCAGCAGCTTGCTAGGGGGCAATTCCTACGAGCAGTACTTC. This gives the protein CASSLLGGNSYEQYF. This chain uses TRBV11-2 with TRBJ2-7; 7 bases map to TRBD1. CDR3 length: 15 amino acids. Germline CDR1 and CDR2: SGHAT and FQNNGV. Unmatched junction bases numbered 6, after V lost 3 bases and J lost 1 base. The variable domain in full, with the rest retrieved from reference TRBV11-2 and TRBJ2-7, is EAGVAQSPRYKIIEKRQSVAFWCNPISGHATLYWYQQILGQGPKLLIQFQNNGVVDDSQLPKDRFSAERLKGVDSTLKIQPAKLEDSAVYLCASSLLGGNSYEQYFGPGTRLTVT.

This clonotype was observed many times. V usage is TRBV6-1 and J usage is TRBJ1-1; D is unclear. Trimming cost V 1 base and J 0 bases, with 9 bases left between them. CDR1 is MNHNS and CDR2 is SASEGT in the germline V gene. CDR3 length: 15 residues. In DNA, the CDR3 is TGTGCCAGCAGTGAAGTTGAAGTCATGAACACTGAAGCTTTCTTT. Amino acids: CASSEVEVMNTEAFF.

Ten or more counts support this clonotype. The chain joins TRBV19 to TRBJ1-1; D remains unclear. The CDR3 loop spans 14 amino acids. Germline loops: CDR1 LNHDA, CDR2 SQIVND (reference sequence). Trimming left V 5 bases short and J 6 bases short, with 16 bases between. The CDR3, as DNA: TGTGCCAGTAGTTTGACCGGCGGTCGGGCTGAAGCTTTCTTT. It specifies CASSLTGGRAEAFF. Looking up the rest from reference TRBV19 and TRBJ1-1 gives the full variable domain: DGGITQSPKYLFRKEGQNVTLSCEQNLNHDAMYWYRQDPGQGLRLIYYSQIVNDFQKGDIAEGYSVSREKKESFPLTVTSAQKNPTAFYLCASSLTGGRAEAFFGQGTRLTVV.

The J gene is TRBJ2-5, the V gene TRBV2; 8 bases are shared with TRBD2. Germline trimming cut 6 bases from V and 1 base from J; bases unmatched to any gene: 10. Germline CDR1 SNHLY, CDR2 FYNNEI. This CDR3 spans 16 amino acids. CDR3: CASREVAGGGQETQYF. The CDR3 DNA sequence: TGTGCCAGCAGGGAGGTTGCGGGAGGAGGCCAAGAGACCCAGTACTTC. The full variable domain, with the rest looked up from reference TRBV2 and TRBJ2-5, is EPEVTQTPSHQVTQMGQEVILRCVPISNHLYFYWYRQILGQKVEFLVSFYNNEISEKSEIFDDQFSVERPDGSNFTLKIRSTKLEDSAMYFCASREVAGGGQETQYFGPGTRLLVL.

This clonotype was counted at least ten times. This chain connects TRBV6-2 or TRBV6-3 to TRBJ1-1; no clear D gene. V lost 7 bases, J lost 3 bases, and 12 bases lay in between. Germline-derived CDR1 and CDR2 are MNHEY and SVGEGT. The CDR3 contains 13 residues. CDR3 residues: CASTITPDTEAFF. The DNA for the CDR3 is TGTGCCAGCACCATTACCCCGGACACTGAAGCTTTCTTT.

This clonotype was seen ten or more times. This chain connects TRBV7-2 to TRBJ2-4; D is undetermined. V lost 2 bases and J 2 bases, leaving 10 bases between the germline ends. Germline values: CDR1 SGHTA, CDR2 FQGNSA. The CDR3 covers 15 residues. Here the CDR3 DNA reads TGTGCCAGCAGCTTATTAGGCGGACCCAAAAACATTCAGTACTTC. As protein: CASSLLGGPKNIQYF.